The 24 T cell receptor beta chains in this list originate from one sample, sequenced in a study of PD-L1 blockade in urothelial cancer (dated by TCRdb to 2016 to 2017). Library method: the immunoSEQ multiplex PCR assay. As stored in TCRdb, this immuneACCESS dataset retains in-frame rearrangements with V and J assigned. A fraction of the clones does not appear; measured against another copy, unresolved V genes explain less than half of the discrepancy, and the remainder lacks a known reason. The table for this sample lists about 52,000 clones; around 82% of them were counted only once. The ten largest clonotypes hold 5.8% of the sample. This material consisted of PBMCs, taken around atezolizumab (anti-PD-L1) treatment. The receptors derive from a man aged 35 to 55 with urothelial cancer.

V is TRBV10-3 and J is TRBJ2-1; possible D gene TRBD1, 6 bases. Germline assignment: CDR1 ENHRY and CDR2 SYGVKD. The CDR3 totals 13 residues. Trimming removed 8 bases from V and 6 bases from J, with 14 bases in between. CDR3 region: CAIREGDGNEQFF. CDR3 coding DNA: TGTGCCATCCGCGAGGGGGACGGCAATGAGCAGTTCTTC.

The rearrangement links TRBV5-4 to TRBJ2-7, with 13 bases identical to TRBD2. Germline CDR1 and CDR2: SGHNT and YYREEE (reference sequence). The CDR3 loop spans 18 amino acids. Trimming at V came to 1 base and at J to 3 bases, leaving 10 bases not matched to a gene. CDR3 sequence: CASSLRVLGLAGNYEQYF. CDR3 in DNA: TGTGCCAGCAGCTTGCGGGTTCTGGGACTAGCGGGGAACTACGAGCAGTACTTC.

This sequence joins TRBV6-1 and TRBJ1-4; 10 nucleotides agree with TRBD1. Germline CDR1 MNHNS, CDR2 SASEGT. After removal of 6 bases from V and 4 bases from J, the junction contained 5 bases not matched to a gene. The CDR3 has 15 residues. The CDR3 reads CASRTGTGVNEKLFF. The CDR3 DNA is TGTGCCAGCAGGACCGGGACAGGGGTTAATGAAAAACTGTTTTTT.

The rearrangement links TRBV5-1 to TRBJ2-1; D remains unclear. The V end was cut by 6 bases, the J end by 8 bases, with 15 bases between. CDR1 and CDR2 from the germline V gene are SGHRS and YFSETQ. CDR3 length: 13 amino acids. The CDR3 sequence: CASTVPGSYEQFF. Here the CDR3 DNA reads TGCGCCAGCACGGTCCCGGGTTCTTATGAGCAGTTCTTC.

CDR3: CSVGVGQGASTQYF. The CDR3 coding sequence is TGCAGCGTTGGGGTTGGACAGGGGGCCAGTACGCAGTATTTT. The V and J genes are TRBV29-1 and TRBJ2-3, with 11 bases that match TRBD1. The germline gives CDR1 SQVTM, CDR2 ANQGSEA. Trimming at V came to 4 bases and at J to 8 bases, leaving 8 bases not matched to a gene. The CDR3 totals 14 residues.

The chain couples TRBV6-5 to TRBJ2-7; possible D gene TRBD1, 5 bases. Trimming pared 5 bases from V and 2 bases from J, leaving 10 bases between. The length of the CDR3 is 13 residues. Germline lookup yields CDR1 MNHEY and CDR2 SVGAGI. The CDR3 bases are TGTGCCAGCAGTCCCCTAGGGGCCTACGAGCAGTACTTC. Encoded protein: CASSPLGAYEQYF.

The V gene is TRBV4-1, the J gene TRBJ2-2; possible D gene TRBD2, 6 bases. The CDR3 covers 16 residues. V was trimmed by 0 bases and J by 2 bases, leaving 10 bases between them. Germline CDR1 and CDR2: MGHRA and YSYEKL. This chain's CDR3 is CASSQEGLHNTGELFF. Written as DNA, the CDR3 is TGCGCCAGCAGCCAAGAGGGACTCCACAACACCGGGGAGCTGTTTTTT.

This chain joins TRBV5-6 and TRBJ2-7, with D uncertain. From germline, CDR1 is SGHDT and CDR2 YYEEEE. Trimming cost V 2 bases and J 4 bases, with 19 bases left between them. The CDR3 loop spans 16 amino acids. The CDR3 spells CASSFGGTFPLYEQYF. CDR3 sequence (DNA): TGTGCCAGCAGCTTTGGCGGAACATTCCCCCTTTACGAGCAGTACTTC.

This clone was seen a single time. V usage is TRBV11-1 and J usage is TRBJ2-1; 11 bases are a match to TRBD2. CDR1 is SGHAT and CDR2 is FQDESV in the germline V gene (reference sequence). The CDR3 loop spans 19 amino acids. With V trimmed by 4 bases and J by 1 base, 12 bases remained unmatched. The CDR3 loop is CASSSLAGGTERSYNEQFF. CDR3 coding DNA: TGTGCCAGCAGCTCCCTAGCGGGAGGTACCGAGAGATCCTACAATGAGCAGTTCTTC.

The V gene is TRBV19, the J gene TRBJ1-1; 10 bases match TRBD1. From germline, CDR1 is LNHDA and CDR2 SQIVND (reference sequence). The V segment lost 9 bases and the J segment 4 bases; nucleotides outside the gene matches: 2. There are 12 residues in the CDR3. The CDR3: CASWTGGTEAFF. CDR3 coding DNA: TGTGCCAGCTGGACAGGGGGCACTGAAGCTTTCTTT.

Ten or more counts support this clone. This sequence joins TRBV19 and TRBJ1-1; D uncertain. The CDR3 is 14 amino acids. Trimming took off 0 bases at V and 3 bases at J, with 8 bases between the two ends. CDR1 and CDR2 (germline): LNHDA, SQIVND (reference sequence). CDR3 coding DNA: TGTGCCAGTAGTATAGAAGGGAGGTACACTGAAGCTTTCTTT. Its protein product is CASSIEGRYTEAFF.

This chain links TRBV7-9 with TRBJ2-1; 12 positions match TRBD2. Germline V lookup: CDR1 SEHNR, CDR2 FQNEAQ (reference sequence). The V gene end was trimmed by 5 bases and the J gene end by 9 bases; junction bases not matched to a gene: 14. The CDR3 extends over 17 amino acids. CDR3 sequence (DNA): TGTGCCAGCAGCCCGACACTGACTAGCGGGAGATCTTTTGAGCAGTTCTTC. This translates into CASSPTLTSGRSFEQFF.

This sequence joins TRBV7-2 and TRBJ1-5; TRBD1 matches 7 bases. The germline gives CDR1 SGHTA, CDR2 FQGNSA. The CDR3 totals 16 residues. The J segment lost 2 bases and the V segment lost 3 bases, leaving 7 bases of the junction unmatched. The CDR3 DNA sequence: TGTGCCAGCAGCTTCTTTGGAGGACAGGGCAATCAGCCCCAGCATTTT. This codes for CASSFFGGQGNQPQHF.

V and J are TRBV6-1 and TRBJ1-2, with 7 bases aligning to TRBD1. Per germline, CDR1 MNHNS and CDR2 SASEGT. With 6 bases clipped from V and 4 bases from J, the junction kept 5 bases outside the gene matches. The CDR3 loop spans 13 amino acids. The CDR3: CASRVGTAYGYTF. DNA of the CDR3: TGTGCCAGCAGAGTCGGGACAGCCTATGGCTACACCTTC.

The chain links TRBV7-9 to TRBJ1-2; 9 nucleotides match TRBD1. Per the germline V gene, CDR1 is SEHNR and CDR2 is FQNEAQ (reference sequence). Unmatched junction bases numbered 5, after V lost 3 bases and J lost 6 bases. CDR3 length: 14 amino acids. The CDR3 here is CASSLSGQGHGYTF. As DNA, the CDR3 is TGTGCCAGCAGCTTGTCGGGACAGGGCCATGGCTACACCTTC.

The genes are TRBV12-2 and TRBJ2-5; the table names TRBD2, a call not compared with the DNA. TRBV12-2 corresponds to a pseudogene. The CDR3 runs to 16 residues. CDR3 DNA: TGTGCAAGTCGCAACGGGACTAGCGGACTAGGTGAGACCCAGTACTTC. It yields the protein CASRNGTSGLGETQYF.

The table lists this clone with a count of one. CDR3 DNA: TGTGCCAGCAGCGTAGGGGCCCTTGGGGAGCAGTACTTC. Amino acids: CASSVGALGEQYF. The J gene is TRBJ2-7, the V gene TRBV9; D is unresolved. The CDR3 runs to 13 residues. V lost 0 bases, J lost 7 bases, and 11 bases lay in between. Germline V gives CDR1 SGDLS, CDR2 YYNGEE.

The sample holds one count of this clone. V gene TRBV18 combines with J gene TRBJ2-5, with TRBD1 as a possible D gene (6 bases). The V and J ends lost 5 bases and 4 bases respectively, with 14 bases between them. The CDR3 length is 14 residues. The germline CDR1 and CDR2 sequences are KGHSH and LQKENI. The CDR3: CASSTGTKGETQYF. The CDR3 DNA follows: TGTGCCAGCTCAACCGGGACAAAGGGAGAGACCCAGTACTTC.

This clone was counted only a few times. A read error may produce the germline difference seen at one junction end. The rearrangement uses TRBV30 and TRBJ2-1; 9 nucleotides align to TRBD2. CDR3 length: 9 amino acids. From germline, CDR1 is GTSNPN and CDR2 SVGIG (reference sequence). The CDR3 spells CALGGLALF. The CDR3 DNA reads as TGTGCCTTGGGGGGACTAGCACTCTTC.

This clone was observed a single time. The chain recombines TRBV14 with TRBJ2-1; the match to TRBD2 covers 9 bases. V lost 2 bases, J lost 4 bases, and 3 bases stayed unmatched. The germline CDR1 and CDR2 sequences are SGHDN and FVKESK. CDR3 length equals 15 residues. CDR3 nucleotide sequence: TGTGCCAGCAGCCAAAGGACTAGCGCATACAATGAGCAGTTCTTC. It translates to CASSQRTSAYNEQFF.

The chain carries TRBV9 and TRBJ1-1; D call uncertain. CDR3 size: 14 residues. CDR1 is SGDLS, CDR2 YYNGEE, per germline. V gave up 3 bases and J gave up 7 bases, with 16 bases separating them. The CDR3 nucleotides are TGTGCCAGCAGCGACCCGGGCCGCGAGGGTGAAGCTTTCTTT. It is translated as CASSDPGREGEAFF.

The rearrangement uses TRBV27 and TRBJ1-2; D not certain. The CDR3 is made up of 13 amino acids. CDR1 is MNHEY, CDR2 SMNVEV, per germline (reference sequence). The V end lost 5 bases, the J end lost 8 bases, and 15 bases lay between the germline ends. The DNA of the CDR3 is TGTGCCAGCAGTCCAGAAAACGGTAGCGGCTACACCTTC. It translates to CASSPENGSGYTF.

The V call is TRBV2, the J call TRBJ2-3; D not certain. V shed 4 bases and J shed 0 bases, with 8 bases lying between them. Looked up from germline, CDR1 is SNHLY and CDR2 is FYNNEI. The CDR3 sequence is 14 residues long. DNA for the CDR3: TGTGCCAGCAGTGGAGGCGTAAGCACAGATACGCAGTATTTT. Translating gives CASSGGVSTDTQYF.

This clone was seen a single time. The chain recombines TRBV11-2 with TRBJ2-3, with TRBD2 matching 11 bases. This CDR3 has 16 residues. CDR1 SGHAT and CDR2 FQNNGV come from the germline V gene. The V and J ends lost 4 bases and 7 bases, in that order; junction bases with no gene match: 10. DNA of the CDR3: TGTGCCAGCAGCTCCGTGACTAGCGGGGCCCCTCATACGCAGTATTTT. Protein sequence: CASSSVTSGAPHTQYF.